This TCR beta chain stems from a study of OX40 agonist ivuxolimab in advanced cancers. Study background: Given to patients was ivuxolimab, an agonistic anti-OX40 (CD134) antibody. The study reported partial responses in three patients: one hepatocellular carcinoma, two cutaneous melanoma. The diagnoses of dose-escalation patients were hepatocellular carcinoma, melanoma, renal cell or head and neck cancer. Study-level results: Among patients with partial responses at 0.1-3.0 mg/kg, clonal expansion was among the lowest.

Measured with immunoSEQ multiplex PCR; TCRdb has only the in-frame clones, and not every one. Altogether about 100,000 clones are present, around nine tenths being singletons, with the ten largest covering more than 0.25%. On this clone: As yet, its antigen is unknown.

The CDR3 totals 14 residues. Between the trimmed V and J ends, which lost 0 bases and 7 bases, there was a span of 11 bases. Germline CDR1 reads SGDLS; CDR2 reads YYNGEE. The chain links TRBV9 to TRBJ1-5; D remains ambiguous. Sample: CD4+ or CD8+ T cells sorted from blood, taken in a trial of the OX40 agonist ivuxolimab. This receptor was taken from an adult with an advanced solid tumor such as melanoma, head and neck, liver or kidney cancer. The CDR3: CASSVDGSGQPQHF. CDR3 sequence (DNA): TGTGCCAGCAGCGTAGACGGGAGTGGACAGCCCCAGCATTTT.